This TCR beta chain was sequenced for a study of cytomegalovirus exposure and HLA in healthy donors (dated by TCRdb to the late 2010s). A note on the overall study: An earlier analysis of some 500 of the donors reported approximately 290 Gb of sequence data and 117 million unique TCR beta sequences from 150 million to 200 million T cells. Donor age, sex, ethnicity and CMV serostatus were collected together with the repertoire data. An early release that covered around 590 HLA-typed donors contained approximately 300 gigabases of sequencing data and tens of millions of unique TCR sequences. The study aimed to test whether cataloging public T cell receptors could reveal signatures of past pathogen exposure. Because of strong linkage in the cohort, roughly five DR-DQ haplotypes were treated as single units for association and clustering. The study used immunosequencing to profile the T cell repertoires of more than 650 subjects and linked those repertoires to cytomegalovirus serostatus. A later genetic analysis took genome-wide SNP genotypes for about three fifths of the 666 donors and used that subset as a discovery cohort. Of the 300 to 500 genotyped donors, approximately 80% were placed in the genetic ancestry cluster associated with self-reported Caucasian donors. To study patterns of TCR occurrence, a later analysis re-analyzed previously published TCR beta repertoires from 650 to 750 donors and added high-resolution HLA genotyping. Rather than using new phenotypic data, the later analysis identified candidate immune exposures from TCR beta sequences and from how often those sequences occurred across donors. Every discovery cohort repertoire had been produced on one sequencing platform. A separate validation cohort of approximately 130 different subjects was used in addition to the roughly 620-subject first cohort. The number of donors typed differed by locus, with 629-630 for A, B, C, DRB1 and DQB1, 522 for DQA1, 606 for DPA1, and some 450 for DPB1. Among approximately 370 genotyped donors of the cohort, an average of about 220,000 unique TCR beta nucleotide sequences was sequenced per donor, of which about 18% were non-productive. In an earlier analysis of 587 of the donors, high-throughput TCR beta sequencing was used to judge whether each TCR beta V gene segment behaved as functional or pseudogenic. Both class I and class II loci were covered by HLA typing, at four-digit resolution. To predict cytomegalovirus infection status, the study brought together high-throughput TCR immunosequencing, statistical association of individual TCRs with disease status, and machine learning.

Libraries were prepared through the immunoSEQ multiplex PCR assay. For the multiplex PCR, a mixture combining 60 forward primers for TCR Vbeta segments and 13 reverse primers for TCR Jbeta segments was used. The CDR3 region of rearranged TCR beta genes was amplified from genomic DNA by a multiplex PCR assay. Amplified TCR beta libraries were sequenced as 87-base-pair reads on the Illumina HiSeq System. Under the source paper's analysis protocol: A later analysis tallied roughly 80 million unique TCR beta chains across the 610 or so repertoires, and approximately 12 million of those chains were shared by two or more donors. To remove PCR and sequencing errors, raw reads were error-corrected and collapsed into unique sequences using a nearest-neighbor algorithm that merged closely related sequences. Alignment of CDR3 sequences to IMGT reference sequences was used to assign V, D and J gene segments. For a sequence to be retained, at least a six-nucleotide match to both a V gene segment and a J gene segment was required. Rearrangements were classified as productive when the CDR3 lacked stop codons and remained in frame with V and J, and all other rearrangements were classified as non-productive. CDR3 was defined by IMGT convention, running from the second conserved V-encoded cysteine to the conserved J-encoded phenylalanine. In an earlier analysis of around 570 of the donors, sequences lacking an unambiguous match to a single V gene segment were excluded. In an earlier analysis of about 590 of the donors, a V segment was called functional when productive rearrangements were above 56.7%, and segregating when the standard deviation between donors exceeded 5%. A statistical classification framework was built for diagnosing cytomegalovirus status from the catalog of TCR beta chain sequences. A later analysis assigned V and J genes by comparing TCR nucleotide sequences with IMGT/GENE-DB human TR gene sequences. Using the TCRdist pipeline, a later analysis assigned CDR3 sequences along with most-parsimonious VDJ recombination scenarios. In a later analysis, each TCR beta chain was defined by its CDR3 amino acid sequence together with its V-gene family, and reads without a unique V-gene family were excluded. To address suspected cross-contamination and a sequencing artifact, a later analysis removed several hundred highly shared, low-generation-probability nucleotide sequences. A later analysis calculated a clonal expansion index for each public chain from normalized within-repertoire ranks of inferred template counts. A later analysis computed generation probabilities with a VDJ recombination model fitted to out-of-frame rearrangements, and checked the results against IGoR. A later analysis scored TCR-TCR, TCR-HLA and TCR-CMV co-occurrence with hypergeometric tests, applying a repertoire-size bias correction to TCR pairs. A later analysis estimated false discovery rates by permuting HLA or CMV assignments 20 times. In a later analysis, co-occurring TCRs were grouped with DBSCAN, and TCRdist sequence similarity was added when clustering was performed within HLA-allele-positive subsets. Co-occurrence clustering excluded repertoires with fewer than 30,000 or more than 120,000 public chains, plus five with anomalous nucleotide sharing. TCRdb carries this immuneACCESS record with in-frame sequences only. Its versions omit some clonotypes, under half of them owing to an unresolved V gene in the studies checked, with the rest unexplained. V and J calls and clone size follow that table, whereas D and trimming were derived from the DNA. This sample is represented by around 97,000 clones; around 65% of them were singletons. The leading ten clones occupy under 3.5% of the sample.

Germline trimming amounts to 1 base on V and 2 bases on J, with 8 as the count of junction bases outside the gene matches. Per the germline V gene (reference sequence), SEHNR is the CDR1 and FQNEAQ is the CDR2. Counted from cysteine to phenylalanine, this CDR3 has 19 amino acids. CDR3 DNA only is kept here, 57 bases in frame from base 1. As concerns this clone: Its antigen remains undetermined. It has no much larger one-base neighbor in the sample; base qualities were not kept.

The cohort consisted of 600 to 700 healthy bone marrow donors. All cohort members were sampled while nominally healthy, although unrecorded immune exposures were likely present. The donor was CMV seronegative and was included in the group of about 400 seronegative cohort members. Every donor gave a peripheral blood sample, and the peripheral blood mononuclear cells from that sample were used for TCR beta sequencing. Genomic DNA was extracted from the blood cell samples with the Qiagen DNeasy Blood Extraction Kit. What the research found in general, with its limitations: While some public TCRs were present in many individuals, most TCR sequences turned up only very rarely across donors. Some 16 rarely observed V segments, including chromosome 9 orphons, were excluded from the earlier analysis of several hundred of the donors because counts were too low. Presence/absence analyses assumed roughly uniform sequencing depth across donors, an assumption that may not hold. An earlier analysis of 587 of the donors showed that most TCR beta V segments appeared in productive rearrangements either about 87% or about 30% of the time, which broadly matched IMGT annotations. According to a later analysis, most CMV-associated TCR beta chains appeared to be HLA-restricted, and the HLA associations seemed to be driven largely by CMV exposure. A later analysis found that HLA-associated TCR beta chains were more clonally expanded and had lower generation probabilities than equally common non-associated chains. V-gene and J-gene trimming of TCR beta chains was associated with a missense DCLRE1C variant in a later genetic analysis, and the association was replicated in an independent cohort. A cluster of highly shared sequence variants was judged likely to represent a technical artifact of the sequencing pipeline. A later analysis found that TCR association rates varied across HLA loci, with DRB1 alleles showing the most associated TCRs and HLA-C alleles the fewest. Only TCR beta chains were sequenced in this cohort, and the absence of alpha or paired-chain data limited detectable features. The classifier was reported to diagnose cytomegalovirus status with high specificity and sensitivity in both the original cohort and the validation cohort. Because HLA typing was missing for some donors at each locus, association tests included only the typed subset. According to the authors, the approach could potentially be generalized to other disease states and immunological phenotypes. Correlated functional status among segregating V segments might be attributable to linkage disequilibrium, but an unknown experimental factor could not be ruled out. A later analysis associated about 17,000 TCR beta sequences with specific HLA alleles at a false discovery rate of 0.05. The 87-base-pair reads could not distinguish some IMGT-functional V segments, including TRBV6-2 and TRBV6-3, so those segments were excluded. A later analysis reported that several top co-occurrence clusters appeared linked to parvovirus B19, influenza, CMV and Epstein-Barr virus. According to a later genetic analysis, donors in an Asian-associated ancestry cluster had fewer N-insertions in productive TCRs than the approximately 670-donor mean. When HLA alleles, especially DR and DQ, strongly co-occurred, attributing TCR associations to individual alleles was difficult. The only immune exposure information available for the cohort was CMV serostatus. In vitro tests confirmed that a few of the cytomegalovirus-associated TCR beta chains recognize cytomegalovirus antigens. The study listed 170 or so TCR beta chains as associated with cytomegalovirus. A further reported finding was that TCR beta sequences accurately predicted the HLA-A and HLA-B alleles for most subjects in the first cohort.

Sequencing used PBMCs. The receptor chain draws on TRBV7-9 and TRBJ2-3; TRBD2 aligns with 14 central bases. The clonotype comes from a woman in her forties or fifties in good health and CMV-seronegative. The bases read TGTGCCAGCAGCTTAGGTTCCGGGACTAGCGGGGGTCACACAGATACGCAGTATTTT. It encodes CASSLGSGTSGGHTDTQYF.